This T cell receptor beta chain came from a study of cytomegalovirus exposure and HLA in healthy donors (dated by TCRdb to 2016 to 2017). Broadly, across the study: According to an earlier analysis of several hundred of the donors, about 179 million T cells yielded 100 million or so unique TCR beta sequences and about 300 Gb of sequence data. To predict cytomegalovirus infection status, the study brought together high-throughput TCR immunosequencing, statistical association of individual TCRs with disease status, and machine learning. The study used immunosequencing to profile the T cell repertoires of approximately 650 subjects and linked those repertoires to cytomegalovirus serostatus. About 310 gigabases of sequencing data and 78 million or so unique TCR sequences were included in an early release covering over 600 HLA-typed donors. Donor age, sex, ethnicity and CMV serostatus were collected together with the repertoire data. An earlier analysis of some 600 of the donors applied high-throughput TCR beta sequencing to assess whether each TCR beta V gene segment acted as functional or pseudogenic. In addition to the first cohort of 666 subjects, a separate validation cohort of 130 or so different subjects was used. Every repertoire in the discovery cohort had been generated on one and the same sequencing platform. The study aimed to test whether signatures of past pathogen exposure could be identified by cataloging public T cell receptors. Because of strong linkage in the cohort, 5 or 6 DR-DQ haplotypes were treated as single units for association and clustering. Among 398 genotyped donors of the cohort, an average of about 240,000 unique TCR beta nucleotide sequences were sequenced per donor, approximately 20% of them non-productive. Genome-wide SNP genotypes for about three fifths of the 666 donors were used in a later genetic analysis, which treated that subset as a discovery cohort. In a later analysis, previously published TCR beta repertoires from 550 to 750 donors were re-analyzed and high-resolution HLA genotyping was added so that TCR occurrence patterns could be studied. Among the roughly 370 genotyped donors, 81% belonged to the genetic ancestry cluster associated with self-reported Caucasian donors. Both class I and class II loci were covered by HLA typing, at four-digit resolution. In the later analysis, no new phenotypic data were used to find candidate immune exposures; instead, reliance was placed on TCR beta sequences and their occurrence across donors. The number of donors typed differed by locus, with 629-630 for A, B, C, DRB1 and DQB1, roughly 520 for DQA1, approximately 580 for DPA1, and over 400 for DPB1.

The cohort was made up of approximately 700 healthy bone marrow donors. At the time of sampling, every cohort member was nominally healthy, though immune exposures that went unrecorded were likely present. The donor tested CMV seronegative, placing the donor among the approximately 400 seronegative members of the cohort. A peripheral blood sample was provided by each donor, and peripheral blood mononuclear cells were used for TCR beta sequencing. The Qiagen DNeasy Blood Extraction Kit was used to extract genomic DNA from the blood cell samples. Details on this clone: Its antigen remains undetermined. Different DNA sequences within this sample yield the same CDR3.

The paper's findings and limits, for the study overall: A few of the identified cytomegalovirus-associated TCR beta chains were confirmed in vitro to be specific for cytomegalovirus antigens. According to a later analysis, parvovirus B19, influenza, CMV and Epstein-Barr virus appeared linked to several top co-occurrence clusters. The classifier was reported to diagnose cytomegalovirus status with high specificity and sensitivity in both the original and validation cohorts. A cluster of highly shared sequence variants was judged likely to be a technical artifact of the sequencing pipeline. The only immune exposure information available for the cohort was CMV serostatus. According to a later analysis, TCR association rates differed among HLA loci, with DRB1 alleles showing the most associated TCRs and HLA-C alleles showing the fewest. Sequencing depth was assumed to be roughly uniform across donors in the presence/absence analyses, though that assumption may not hold. Strong co-occurrence of HLA alleles, especially DR and DQ, made assigning TCR associations to individual alleles difficult. The cohort was sequenced for TCR beta chains only, and without alpha or paired-chain data the features that could be detected were limited. Linkage disequilibrium might explain the correlated functional status among segregating V segments, but an unknown experimental factor could not be excluded. In an earlier analysis of approximately 590 of the donors, most TCR beta V segments appeared in productive rearrangements about 87% or about 30% of the time, broadly matching IMGT annotations. In a later analysis, HLA-associated TCR beta chains showed more clonal expansion and lower generation probabilities than non-associated chains that were equally common. A later genetic analysis associated a missense DCLRE1C variant with V-gene and J-gene trimming of TCR beta chains, and an independent cohort replicated the association. Because some donors lacked HLA typing at each locus, the association tests relied only on the typed subset. According to the authors, the approach could potentially be generalized to other disease states and immunological phenotypes. Because counts were too low, seventeen rarely observed V segments, including chromosome 9 orphons, were left out of the earlier analysis of a few hundred of the donors. A later genetic analysis reported fewer N-insertions in productive TCRs among donors in an Asian-associated ancestry cluster than the roughly 690-donor mean. Specific HLA alleles were associated with over 15,000 TCR beta sequences at a false discovery rate of 0.05 in a later analysis. Most CMV-associated TCR beta chains appeared to be HLA-restricted in a later analysis, and the HLA associations seemed to be driven largely by CMV exposure. A further reported finding was that TCR beta sequences accurately predicted the HLA-A and HLA-B alleles for most subjects in the first cohort. In the study, around 160 TCR beta chains were listed as associated with cytomegalovirus. Most TCR sequences were seen in very few donors, while some public TCRs were found in many individuals.

The protocol used for the library was the immunoSEQ multiplex PCR assay. For the multiplex PCR, a mixture combining 60 forward primers for TCR Vbeta segments and 13 reverse primers for TCR Jbeta segments was used. A multiplex PCR assay on genomic DNA amplified the CDR3 region of rearranged TCR beta genes. The Illumina HiSeq System was used to sequence the amplified TCR beta libraries as 87-base-pair reads. Regarding the original processing steps: Across the 670 or so repertoires, a later analysis counted some 80 million unique TCR beta chains, some 11 million of which were shared by at least two donors. Raw reads were error-corrected and collapsed into unique sequences by a nearest-neighbor algorithm in which closely related sequences were merged to remove PCR and sequencing errors. V, D and J gene segments were assigned by aligning CDR3 sequences to IMGT reference sequences. Each retained sequence needed at least a six-nucleotide match to both a V gene segment and a J gene segment. Rearrangements were classified as productive when the CDR3 lacked stop codons and remained in frame with V and J, and all other rearrangements were classified as non-productive. CDR3 was defined by IMGT convention, running from the second conserved V-encoded cysteine to the conserved J-encoded phenylalanine. Sequences without an unambiguous match to a single V gene segment were excluded from the earlier analysis of about 600 of the donors. In an earlier analysis of 587 of the donors, a V segment was called functional when productive rearrangements were above 56.7%, and segregating when the standard deviation between donors exceeded 5%. A statistical classification framework was built to diagnose cytomegalovirus status from the catalog of TCR beta chain sequences. In a later analysis, TCR nucleotide sequences were compared against IMGT/GENE-DB human TR gene sequences so that V and J genes could be assigned. In a later analysis, CDR3 sequences and most-parsimonious VDJ recombination scenarios were assigned using the TCRdist pipeline. In a later analysis, each TCR beta chain was defined by its CDR3 amino acid sequence together with its V-gene family, and reads without a unique V-gene family were excluded. As a way to deal with suspected cross-contamination and a sequencing artifact, a later analysis dropped more than 500 nucleotide sequences that were highly shared and had low generation probability. In a later analysis, a clonal expansion index was calculated for each public chain from normalized within-repertoire ranks of inferred template counts. Generation probabilities in a later analysis came from a VDJ recombination model fitted to out-of-frame rearrangements, and those results were checked against IGoR. A later analysis scored TCR-TCR, TCR-HLA and TCR-CMV co-occurrence with hypergeometric tests, applying a repertoire-size bias correction to TCR pairs. False discovery rates were estimated in a later analysis by permuting HLA or CMV assignments 20 times. In a later analysis, co-occurring TCRs were grouped using DBSCAN, with TCRdist sequence similarity added in when clustering inside HLA-allele-positive subsets. Co-occurrence clustering excluded repertoires with fewer than 30,000 or more than 120,000 public chains, plus five with anomalous nucleotide sharing. As stored in TCRdb, this immuneACCESS dataset retains in-frame rearrangements with V and J assigned. A fraction of the clones does not appear; measured against another copy, unresolved V genes explain less than half of the discrepancy, and the remainder lacks a known reason. V, J and clone size reflect that table, while D and trimming were determined from the DNA. This sample's table lists more than 90,000 clones. The top ten constitute 3.7% of the sample.

The clonotype comes from a man aged 25 to 40 in good health and CMV-seronegative. Sequenced material: PBMCs.

CDR3 region: CAWSLPLLAGDEQYF. The sequenced DNA: TGTGCCTGGAGTCTTCCCCTTTTAGCGGGGGACGAGCAGTACTTC. This receptor chain uses TRBV30 and TRBJ2-7; 9 bases in the middle match TRBD2. CDR1 and CDR2 are read off the germline V gene (reference sequence) as GTSNPN and SVGIG. Reading from cysteine to phenylalanine, the CDR3 counts 15 amino acids. Kept here is only the CDR3 DNA, which spans 45 bases and is read in frame from base 1. The germline V end is reduced by 2 bases and the J end by 5 bases; junction bases left unmatched: 10.